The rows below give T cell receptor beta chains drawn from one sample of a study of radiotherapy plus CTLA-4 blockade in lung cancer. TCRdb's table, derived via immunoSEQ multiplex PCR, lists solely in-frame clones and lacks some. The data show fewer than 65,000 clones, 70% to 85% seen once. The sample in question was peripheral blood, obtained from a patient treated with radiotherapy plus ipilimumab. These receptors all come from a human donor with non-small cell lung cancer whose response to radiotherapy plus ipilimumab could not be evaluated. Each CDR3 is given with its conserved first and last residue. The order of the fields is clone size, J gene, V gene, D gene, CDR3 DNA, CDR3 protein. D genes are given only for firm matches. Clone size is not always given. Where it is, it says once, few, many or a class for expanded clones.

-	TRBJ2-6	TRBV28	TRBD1	TGTGCCAGCAGTCCCAGGACAGGGTCTGGGGCCAACGTCCTGACTTTC	CASSPRTGSGANVLTF
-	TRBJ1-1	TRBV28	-	TGTGCCAGCAGTTTAACTAAATCCCCACTTGGTGAAGCTTTCTTT	CASSLTKSPLGEAFF
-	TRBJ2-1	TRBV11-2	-	TGTGCCAGCAGCTCCTTCCTAGGACTGACGGGGAATGAGCAGTTCTTC	CASSSFLGLTGNEQFF
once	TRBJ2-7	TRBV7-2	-	TGTGCCAGCAGCTTAGGCGGTTACTTCTCCTACGAGCAGTACTTC	CASSLGGYFSYEQYF
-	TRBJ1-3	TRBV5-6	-	TGTGCCAGCAGCCCTACGGGGGGGACTGGAAACACCATATATTTT	CASSPTGGTGNTIYF
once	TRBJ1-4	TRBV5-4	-	TGTGCCAGCAGCTTGGATCAGGGTGGATATGAAAAACTGTTTTTT	CASSLDQGGYEKLFF
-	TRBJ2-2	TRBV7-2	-	TGTGCCAGCAGCTCCATACCAGGAAGAGTGTTTGGCGGGGAGCTGTTTTTT	CASSSIPGRVFGGELFF
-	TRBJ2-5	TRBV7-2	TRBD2	TGTGCCAGCAGCCCAGCGGGGGAACAAGAGACCCAGTACTTC	CASSPAGEQETQYF
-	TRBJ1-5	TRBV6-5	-	TGTGCCAGCAGTTTGGGGCCAGGCAGTCAGCCCCAGCATTTT	CASSLGPGSQPQHF
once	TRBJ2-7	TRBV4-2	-	TGTGCCAGCAGCCAAGAGGGAGACATCGTCTACGAGCAGTACTTC	CASSQEGDIVYEQYF
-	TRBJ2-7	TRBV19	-	TGTGCCAGTAGTATAGGAGGGTCGGGTGAGCAGTACTTC	CASSIGGSGEQYF
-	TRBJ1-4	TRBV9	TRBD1	TGTGCCAGCAGCTCCTCGACAGGGGGTACTGAAAAACTGTTTTTT	CASSSSTGGTEKLFF
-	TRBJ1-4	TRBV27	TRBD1	TGTGCCAGCAGTCCACGACAGGGTGAAAAACTGTTTTTT	CASSPRQGEKLFF
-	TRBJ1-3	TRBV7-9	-	TGTGCCAGCAGCTTAGGGGCACCGAGCTCTGGAAACACCATATATTTT	CASSLGAPSSGNTIYF
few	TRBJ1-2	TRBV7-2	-	TGTGCCAGCAGCTTCGAAGGGGCTGACTATGGCTACACCTTC	CASSFEGADYGYTF
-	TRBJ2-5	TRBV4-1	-	TGCGCCAGCAGCCGGACCGGGAGAGAGACCCAGTACTTC	CASSRTGRETQYF
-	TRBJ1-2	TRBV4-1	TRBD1	TGCGCCAGCAGCCAAGCAGGTTCCCGAAGGTTGACAGGGGGCTTACGTATCTATGGCTACACCTTC	CASSQAGSRRLTGGLRIYGYTF
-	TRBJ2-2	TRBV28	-	TGTGCCAGCAGTACCACGGGGTTGGGGACCGGGGAGCTGTTTTTT	CASSTTGLGTGELFF
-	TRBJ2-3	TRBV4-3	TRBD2	TGCGCCAGCAGCCCCGGACTAGCGGGAGGGCCTAGCACAGATACGCAGTATTTT	CASSPGLAGGPSTDTQYF
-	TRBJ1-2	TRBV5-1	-	TGCGCCAGCAGCTTGGCAGGGGACCGTCTCGACTATGGCTACACCTTC	CASSLAGDRLDYGYTF
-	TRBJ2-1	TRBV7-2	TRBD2	TGTGCCAGCAGCGTTAGGGGGGGACTAGTTAGATCCTACAATGAGCAGTTCTTC	CASSVRGGLVRSYNEQFF
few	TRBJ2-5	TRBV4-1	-	TGCGCCAGCAGCCCTAGCGACCGAGGGACCCAGTACTTC	CASSPSDRGTQYF
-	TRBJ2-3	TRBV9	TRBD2	TGTGCCAGCAGCGCCCTAGCGGGGGGGCTGTCGGATACGCAGTATTTT	CASSALAGGLSDTQYF
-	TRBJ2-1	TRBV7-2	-	TGTGCCAGCAGCTTAGGTTCTAGCGAGACTTACAATGAGCAGTTCTTC	CASSLGSSETYNEQFF
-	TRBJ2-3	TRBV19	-	TGTGCCAGTAGCGGTATTGGTTTTAGCACAGATACGCAGTATTTT	CASSGIGFSTDTQYF
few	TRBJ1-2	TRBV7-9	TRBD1	TGTGCCAGCAAGTCGGACAGGTGGATCTATGGCTACACCTTC	CASKSDRWIYGYTF
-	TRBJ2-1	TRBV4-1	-	TGCGCCAGCAGCCAAGATCCGAGGGTCTCCTACAATGAGCAGTTCTTC	CASSQDPRVSYNEQFF
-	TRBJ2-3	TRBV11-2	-	TGTGCCAGCAGCCCTCCCCGGGGCACAGATACGCAGTATTTT	CASSPPRGTDTQYF
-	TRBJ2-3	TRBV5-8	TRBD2	TGTGCCAGCAGCGCTGGGCAGCGGGGGGGCACAGATACGCAGTATTTT	CASSAGQRGGTDTQYF
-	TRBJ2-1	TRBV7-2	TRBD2	TGTGCCAGCAGCTTATGGCGGGAGGGCCGCAATGAGCAGTTCTTC	CASSLWREGRNEQFF
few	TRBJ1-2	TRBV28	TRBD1	TGTGCCAGCAGCCCCGGGACAGTTATAGCTAACTATGGCTACACCTTC	CASSPGTVIANYGYTF
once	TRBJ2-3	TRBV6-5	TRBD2	TGTGCCAGCAGTCTTCTAGCGGCCTCCAGAGATACGCAGTATTTT	CASSLLAASRDTQYF
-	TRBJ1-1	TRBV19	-	TGTGCCAGTAGTATCGGGGGGAAAATGGCGGATGAAGCTTTCTTT	CASSIGGKMADEAFF
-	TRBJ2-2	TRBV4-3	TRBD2	TGCGCCAGCAGCCAAGAGGGGTCTCTAGCGGGCACCGGGGAGCTGTTTTTT	CASSQEGSLAGTGELFF
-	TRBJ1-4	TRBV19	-	TGTGCCAGTAGCCCCGGACAGAAGAATGAAAAACTGTTTTTT	CASSPGQKNEKLFF
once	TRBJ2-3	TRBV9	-	TGTGCCAGCAGGGACAGAATGACAGATACGCAGTATTTT	CASRDRMTDTQYF
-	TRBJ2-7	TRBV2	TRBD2	TGTGCCAGCAGGTGGACTAGAGAAGGCGAGCAGTACTTC	CASRWTREGEQYF
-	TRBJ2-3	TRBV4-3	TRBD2	TGCGCCAGCAGCCAAGATAGAGGCGGGAGTAATACGCAGTATTTT	CASSQDRGGSNTQYF
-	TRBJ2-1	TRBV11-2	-	TGTGCCAGCAGCTTAGATCTCAGAGGGCACTACAATGAGCAGTTCTTC	CASSLDLRGHYNEQFF
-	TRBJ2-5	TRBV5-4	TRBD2	TGTGCCAGCAGTAGGGGACTAGCGGGAGGGGAAGAGACCCAGTACTTC	CASSRGLAGGEETQYF
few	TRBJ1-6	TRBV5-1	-	TGCGCCAGCAGCTTGGCGAGAGGGGGTATAGATTCACCCCTCCACTTT	CASSLARGGIDSPLHF
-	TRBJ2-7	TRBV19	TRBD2	TGTGCCAGTAGTCGCAGCGGGAGCCCAACCTACGAGCAGTACTTC	CASSRSGSPTYEQYF